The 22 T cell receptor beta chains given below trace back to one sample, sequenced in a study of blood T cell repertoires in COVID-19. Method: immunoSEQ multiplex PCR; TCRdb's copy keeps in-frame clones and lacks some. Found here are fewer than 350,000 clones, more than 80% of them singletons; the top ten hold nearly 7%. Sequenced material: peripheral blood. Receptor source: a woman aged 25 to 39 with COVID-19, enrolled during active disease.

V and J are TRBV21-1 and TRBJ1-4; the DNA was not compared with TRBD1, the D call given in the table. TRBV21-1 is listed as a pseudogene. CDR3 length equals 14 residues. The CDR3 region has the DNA TGTGCCAGCAGCCGACGACAGGGGAGTGAAAAACTGTTTTTT. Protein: CASSRRQGSEKLFF.

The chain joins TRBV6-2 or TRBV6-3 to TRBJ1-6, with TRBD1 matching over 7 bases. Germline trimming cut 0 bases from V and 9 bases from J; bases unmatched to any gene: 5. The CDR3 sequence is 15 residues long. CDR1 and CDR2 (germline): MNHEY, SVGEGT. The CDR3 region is CASSYSGQRASPLHF. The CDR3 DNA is TGTGCCAGCAGTTACTCGGGACAGAGGGCTTCACCCCTCCACTTT.

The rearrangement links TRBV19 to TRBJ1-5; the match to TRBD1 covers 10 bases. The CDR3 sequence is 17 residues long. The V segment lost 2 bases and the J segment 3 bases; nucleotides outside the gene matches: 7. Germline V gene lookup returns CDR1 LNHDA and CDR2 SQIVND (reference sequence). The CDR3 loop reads CASSIRGQGINNQPQHF. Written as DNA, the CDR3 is TGTGCCAGTAGTATACGGGGACAGGGGATCAACAATCAGCCCCAGCATTTT. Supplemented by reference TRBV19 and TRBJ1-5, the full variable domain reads DGGITQSPKYLFRKEGQNVTLSCEQNLNHDAMYWYRQDPGQGLRLIYYSQIVNDFQKGDIAEGYSVSREKKESFPLTVTSAQKNPTAFYLCASSIRGQGINNQPQHFGDGTRLSIL.

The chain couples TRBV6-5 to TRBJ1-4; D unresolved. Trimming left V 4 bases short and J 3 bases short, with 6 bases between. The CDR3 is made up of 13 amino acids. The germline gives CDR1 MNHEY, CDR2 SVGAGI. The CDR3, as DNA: TGTGCCAGCAGTTGGGAGGCTAATGAAAAACTGTTTTTT. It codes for CASSWEANEKLFF.

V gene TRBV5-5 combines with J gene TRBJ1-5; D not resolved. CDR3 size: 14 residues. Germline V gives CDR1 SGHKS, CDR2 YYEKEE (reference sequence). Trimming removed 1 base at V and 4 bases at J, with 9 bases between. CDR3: CASSLWPGNQPQHF. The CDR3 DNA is TGTGCCAGCAGCTTGTGGCCAGGTAATCAGCCCCAGCATTTT.

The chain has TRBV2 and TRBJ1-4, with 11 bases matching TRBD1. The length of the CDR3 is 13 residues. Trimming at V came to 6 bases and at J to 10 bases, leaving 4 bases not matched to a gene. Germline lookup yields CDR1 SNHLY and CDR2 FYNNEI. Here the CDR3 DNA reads TGTGCCAGCAGATTAGGGACAGGGGGAAAACTGTTTTTT. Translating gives CASRLGTGGKLFF.

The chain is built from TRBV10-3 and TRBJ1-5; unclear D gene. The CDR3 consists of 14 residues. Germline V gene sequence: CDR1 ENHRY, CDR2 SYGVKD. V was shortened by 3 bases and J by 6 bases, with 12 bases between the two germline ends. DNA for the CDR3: TGTGCCATCAGTGAACGGGCAGAGGGTCAGCCCCAGCATTTT. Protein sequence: CAISERAEGQPQHF.

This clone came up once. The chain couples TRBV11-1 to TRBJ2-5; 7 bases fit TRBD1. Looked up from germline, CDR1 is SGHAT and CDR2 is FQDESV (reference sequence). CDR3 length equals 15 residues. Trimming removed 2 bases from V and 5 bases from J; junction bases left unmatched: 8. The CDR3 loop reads CASSLQGGAWETQYF. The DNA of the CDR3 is TGTGCCAGCAGCTTACAAGGGGGCGCGTGGGAGACCCAGTACTTC.

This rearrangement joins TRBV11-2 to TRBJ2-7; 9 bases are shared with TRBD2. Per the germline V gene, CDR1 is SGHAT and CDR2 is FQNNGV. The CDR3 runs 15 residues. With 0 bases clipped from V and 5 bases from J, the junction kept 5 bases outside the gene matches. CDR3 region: CASSLEASGNHEQYF. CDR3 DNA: TGTGCCAGCAGCTTAGAGGCTAGCGGGAACCACGAGCAGTACTTC. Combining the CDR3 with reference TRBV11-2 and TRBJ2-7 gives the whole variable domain EAGVAQSPRYKIIEKRQSVAFWCNPISGHATLYWYQQILGQGPKLLIQFQNNGVVDDSQLPKDRFSAERLKGVDSTLKIQPAKLEDSAVYLCASSLEASGNHEQYFGPGTRLTVT.

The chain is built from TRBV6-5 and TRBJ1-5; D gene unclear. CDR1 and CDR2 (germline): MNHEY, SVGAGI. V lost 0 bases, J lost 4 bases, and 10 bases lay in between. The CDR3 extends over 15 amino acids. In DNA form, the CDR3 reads TGTGCCAGCAGTTACTCGAGTCGGGATAATCAGCCCCAGCATTTT. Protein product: CASSYSSRDNQPQHF.

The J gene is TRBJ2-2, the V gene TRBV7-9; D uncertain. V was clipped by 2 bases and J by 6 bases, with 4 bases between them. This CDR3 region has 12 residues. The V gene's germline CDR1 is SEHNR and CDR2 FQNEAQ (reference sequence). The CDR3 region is CASSLSAGELFF. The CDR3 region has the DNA TGTGCCAGCAGCTTATCGGCCGGGGAGCTGTTTTTT.

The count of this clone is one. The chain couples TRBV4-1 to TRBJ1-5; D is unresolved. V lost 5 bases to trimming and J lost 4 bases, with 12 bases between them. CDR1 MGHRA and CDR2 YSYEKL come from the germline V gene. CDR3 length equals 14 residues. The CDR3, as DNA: TGCGCCAGCAGCGGAGGGCCAAAGAATCAGCCCCAGCATTTT. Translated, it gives CASSGGPKNQPQHF.

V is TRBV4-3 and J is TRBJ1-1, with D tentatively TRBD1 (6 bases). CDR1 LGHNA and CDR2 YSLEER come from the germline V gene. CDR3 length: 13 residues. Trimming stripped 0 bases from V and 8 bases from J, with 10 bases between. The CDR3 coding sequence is TGCGCCAGCAGCCAAGACAGGGGCGGGGAAGCTTTCTTT. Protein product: CASSQDRGGEAFF.

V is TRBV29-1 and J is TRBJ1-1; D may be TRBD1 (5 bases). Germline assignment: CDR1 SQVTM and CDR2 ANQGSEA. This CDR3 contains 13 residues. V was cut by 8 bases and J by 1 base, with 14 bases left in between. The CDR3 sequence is CSICRTQNTEAFF. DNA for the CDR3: TGCAGCATTTGCCGGACACAGAACACTGAAGCTTTCTTT.

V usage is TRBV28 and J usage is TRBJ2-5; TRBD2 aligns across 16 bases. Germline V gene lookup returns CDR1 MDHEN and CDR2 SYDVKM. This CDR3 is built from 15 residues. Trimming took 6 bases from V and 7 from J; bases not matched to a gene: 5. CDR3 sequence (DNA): TGTGCCAGCAGCCCTGGGACTAGCGGGGGGGGGACCCAGTACTTC. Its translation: CASSPGTSGGGTQYF.

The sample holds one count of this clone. The CDR3 DNA sequence: TGTGCCAGTAGTATGGACTGGAAACAAGAGACCCAGTACTTC. It encodes CASSMDWKQETQYF. The chain couples TRBV19 to TRBJ2-5, with TRBD2 as a possible D gene (5 bases). The CDR3 loop spans 14 amino acids. V was trimmed by 3 bases and J by 2 bases, leaving 10 bases between them. Germline V CDR1 and CDR2: LNHDA, SQIVND (reference sequence).

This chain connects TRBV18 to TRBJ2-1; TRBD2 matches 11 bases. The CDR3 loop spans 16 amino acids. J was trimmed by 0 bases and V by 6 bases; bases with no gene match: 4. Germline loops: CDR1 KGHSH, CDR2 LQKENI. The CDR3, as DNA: TGTGCCAGCTCTCGCACTAGCGGGAGCTCCTACAATGAGCAGTTCTTC. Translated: CASSRTSGSSYNEQFF.

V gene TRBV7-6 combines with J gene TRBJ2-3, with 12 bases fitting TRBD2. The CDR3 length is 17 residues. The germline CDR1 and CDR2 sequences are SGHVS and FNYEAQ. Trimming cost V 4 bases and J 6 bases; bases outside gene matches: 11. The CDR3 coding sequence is TGTGCCAGCAGCTCCGGGACTAGCGGGTCTTTCGGGGATACGCAGTATTTT. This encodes CASSSGTSGSFGDTQYF.

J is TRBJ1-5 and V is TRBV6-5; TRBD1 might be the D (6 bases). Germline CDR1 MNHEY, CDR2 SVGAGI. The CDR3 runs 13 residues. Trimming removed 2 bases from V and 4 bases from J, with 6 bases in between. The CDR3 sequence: CASSYQGNQPQHF. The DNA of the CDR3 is TGTGCCAGCAGTTACCAGGGGAATCAGCCCCAGCATTTT.

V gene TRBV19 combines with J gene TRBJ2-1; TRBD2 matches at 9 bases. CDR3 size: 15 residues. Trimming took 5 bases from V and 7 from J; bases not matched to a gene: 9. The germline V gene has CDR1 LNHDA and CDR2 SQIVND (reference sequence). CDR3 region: CASSVLSGRLNEQFF. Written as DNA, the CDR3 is TGTGCCAGTAGTGTCCTGAGCGGGAGGTTGAATGAGCAGTTCTTC.

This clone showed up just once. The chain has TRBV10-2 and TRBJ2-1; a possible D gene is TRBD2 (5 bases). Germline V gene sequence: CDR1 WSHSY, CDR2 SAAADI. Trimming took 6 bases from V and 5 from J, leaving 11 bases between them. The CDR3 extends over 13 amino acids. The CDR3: CASSTGVDNEQFF. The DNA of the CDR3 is TGCGCCAGCAGCACCGGGGTTGACAATGAGCAGTTCTTC.

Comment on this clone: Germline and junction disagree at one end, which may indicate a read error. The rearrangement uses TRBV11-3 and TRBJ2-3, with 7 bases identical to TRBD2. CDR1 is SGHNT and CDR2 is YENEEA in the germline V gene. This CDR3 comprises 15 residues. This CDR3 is CASSLGTTSIDTQYF. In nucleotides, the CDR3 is TGTGCCAGCAGCTTAGGGACGACTAGCATAGATACGCAGTATTTT.